The rows below give T cell receptor beta chains drawn from one sample of a study of glioma-infiltrating T cells after dendritic cell vaccination. Clones were read by immunoSEQ multiplex PCR, and TCRdb kept only the in-frame ones, dropping some. The sample carries some 91,000 clones, about 81% recorded once. The sequencing here drew on blood, taken after dendritic cell vaccination. The receptors were gathered from a human donor with glioblastoma. CDR3s include the opening cysteine and the closing phenylalanine or tryptophan. D genes are given only for firm matches. Clone size appears in some rows only: once, few, many, or a class for an expanded clone.

j_call v_call clone_size d_call cdr3_nt cdr3_aa
TRBJ1-1 TRBV5-1 few TRBD1 TGCGCCAGCAGCTTTCAGGGGGAGAGCACTGAAGCTTTCTTT CASSFQGESTEAFF
TRBJ2-5 TRBV5-4 NA TRBD2 TGTGCCAGCAGCGCGAGGGGACTAGCGGGGGCCCAGACCCAGTACTTC CASSARGLAGAQTQYF
TRBJ2-3 TRBV4-2 NA TRBD2 TGTGCCAGCACCCTGGGACTAGCGGGAGATGGGGATACGCAGTATTTT CASTLGLAGDGDTQYF
TRBJ2-5 TRBV7-9 NA NA TGTGCCAGCAGCTTAATGGACAGTCAAGAGACCCAGTACTTC CASSLMDSQETQYF
TRBJ2-7 TRBV18 NA NA TGTGCCAGCTCACCAACTTTCGAGGGTTACGAGCAGTACTTC CASSPTFEGYEQYF
TRBJ2-7 TRBV7-2 NA TRBD1 TGTGCCAGCAGCTTAGGGACAGGGATCTCCTACGAGCAGTACTTC CASSLGTGISYEQYF
TRBJ1-1 TRBV28 NA NA TGTGCCAGCAGTTTGAATAAGGGGACTGAAGCTTTCTTT CASSLNKGTEAFF
TRBJ1-1 TRBV19 NA NA TGTGCCAGTAAAGGGGGTTACGGCACTGAAGCTTTCTTT CASKGGYGTEAFF
TRBJ1-2 TRBV13 NA NA TGTGCCAGCAGCTTCGGGGGAAGTGCTGGCTACACCTTC CASSFGGSAGYTF
TRBJ2-5 TRBV7-3 NA TRBD2 TGTGCCAGCAGCGTTAGCGGGAAGGAGCAAGAGACCCAGTACTTC CASSVSGKEQETQYF
TRBJ2-2 TRBV5-1 NA NA TGCGCCAGCAGCACCCCAGGGCTACGAAACGGGGAGCTGTTTTTT CASSTPGLRNGELFF
TRBJ1-3 TRBV7-2 NA TRBD1 TGTGCCAGCAGCTCGATGACAGGGGGTGGAAACACCATATATTTT CASSSMTGGGNTIYF
TRBJ2-1 TRBV6-5 NA NA TGTGCCAGCAGCCCCATAGAGGCTGGCTACAATGAGCAGTTCTTC CASSPIEAGYNEQFF
TRBJ1-1 TRBV7-9 NA NA TGTGCCAGCAGCTCAGGGACACCCAACACTGAAGCTTTCTTT CASSSGTPNTEAFF
TRBJ2-2 TRBV27 few NA TGTGCCAGCAGCCGCGGGGGCGCGGGCACCGGGGAGCTGTTTTTT CASSRGGAGTGELFF
TRBJ2-3 TRBV7-9 NA TRBD2 TGTGCCAGCAGCCCCCCAGAAGCGGGAAGCACAGATACGCAGTATTTT CASSPPEAGSTDTQYF
TRBJ1-5 TRBV11-1 NA TRBD1 TGTGCCAGCAGCGTTACAGGGGGTCAGCCCCAGCATTTT CASSVTGGQPQHF
TRBJ1-5 TRBV6-5 NA NA TGTGCCAGCGCGGTGGGCGGGTTAGGAAATCAGCCCCAGCATTTT CASAVGGLGNQPQHF
TRBJ2-2 TRBV7-6 NA TRBD1 TGTGCCAGCAGGAGACAGGGGGAAACCGGGGAGCTGTTTTTT CASRRQGETGELFF
TRBJ1-1 TRBV15 NA TRBD1 TGTGCCACCAGCAGGGCCGGGACAGGGTATACTGAAGCTTTCTTT CATSRAGTGYTEAFF
TRBJ2-2 TRBV6-1 NA TRBD1 TGTGCCAGCATGACAGGGGGCGCAGGCGGGGAGCTGTTTTTT CASMTGGAGGELFF
TRBJ1-4 TRBV19 few NA TGTGCCACCGGGCCGGGGGTTGGAAAACTGTTTTTT CATGPGVGKLFF
TRBJ1-5 TRBV6-6 NA NA TGTGCCAGCACCCACGAGGGTCAGCCCCAGCATTTT CASTHEGQPQHF
TRBJ1-4 TRBV25-1 NA NA TGTGCCAGCAGTGAATACAGGGGACCTAATGAAAAGCTGTTTTTT CASSEYRGPNEKLFF
TRBJ2-5 TRBV5-1 NA TRBD1 TGCGCCAGCAGCCCTATTTTCGGGACAGGGAGTCCAGAGACCCAGTACTTC CASSPIFGTGSPETQYF
TRBJ2-7 TRBV27 NA TRBD1 TGTGCCAGCAGTTCCAGACAGGGGGCGCTATACGAGCAGTACTTC CASSSRQGALYEQYF
TRBJ2-3 TRBV25-1 NA NA TGTGCCAGCAGTGCACAGGGATTTTTATTTACGCAGTATTTT CASSAQGFLFTQYF
TRBJ1-6 TRBV30 NA TRBD1 TGTGCCTGGAGGGACAGGGGCCGTTCACCCCTCCACTTT CAWRDRGRSPLHF
TRBJ1-3 TRBV4-1 few TRBD1 TGCGCCAGCAGCCAACACAGGGGATACTCTGGAAACACCATATATTTT CASSQHRGYSGNTIYF
TRBJ1-3 TRBV6-5 NA NA TGTGCCAGCAGTATTACAGGGATCTCTGGAAACACCATATATTTT CASSITGISGNTIYF
TRBJ2-7 TRBV7-9 NA TRBD1 TGTGCCAGCGGACAGACAGGGATCTACGAGCAGTACTTC CASGQTGIYEQYF
TRBJ2-2 TRBV27 NA TRBD2 TGTGCCAGCAGGAAAAGGACTAGCGGGGGGGTTGCCGGGGAGCTGTTTTTT CASRKRTSGGVAGELFF
TRBJ2-2 TRBV5-1 NA NA TGCGCCAGCAGCTTAACAACGCCGGGAAAGCTGTTTTTT CASSLTTPGKLFF
TRBJ2-5 TRBV5-1 once NA TGCGCCAGCAGCTGGCTCGGGAGCCTACAAGAGACCCAGTACTTC CASSWLGSLQETQYF
TRBJ2-4 TRBV5-1 NA NA TGCGCCAGCAGCTCCGGGGGAGTTGCCGTGAACATTCAGTACTTC CASSSGGVAVNIQYF
TRBJ1-2 TRBV6-1 once TRBD1 TGTGCCAGCAGTGCAGGGAGGACAGGAGGGAACTATGGCTACACCTTC CASSAGRTGGNYGYTF
TRBJ1-4 TRBV2 NA NA TGTGCCAGCAGTGCCCTAGTGCGGTCTAATGAAAAACTGTTTTTT CASSALVRSNEKLFF
TRBJ2-3 TRBV20-1 NA NA TGCAGTGCTAGAAGCGCCGATACGCAGTATTTT CSARSADTQYF
TRBJ2-3 TRBV5-4 NA TRBD1 TGTGCCAGCAGCTCCGCCCGCGACAGGGGGCGAATGACAGATACGCAGTATTTT CASSSARDRGRMTDTQYF
TRBJ1-6 TRBV7-2 NA TRBD1 TGTGCCAGCAGACCAAGACAGGGCGCCGAAGGGATCCCCCTCCACTTT CASRPRQGAEGIPLHF
TRBJ2-5 TRBV20-1 NA NA TGCTCCCTCAGCGGGGAGACCCAGTACTTC CSLSGETQYF
TRBJ2-2 TRBV5-4 NA TRBD1 TGTGCCAGCAGCTCCGGGACAGGGGTTACCGGGGAGCTGTTTTTT CASSSGTGVTGELFF
TRBJ1-4 TRBV6-1 NA TRBD1 TGTGCCACCAGACAGGGGGCCTTTCAGGATGAAAAACTGTTTTTT CATRQGAFQDEKLFF
TRBJ2-1 TRBV6-5 NA TRBD2 TGTGCCAGCAGTTACTCCTCTAGCGGGAGAAATGAGCAGTTCTTC CASSYSSSGRNEQFF
TRBJ1-5 TRBV19 NA TRBD1 TGTGCCAGTAGTCCCGGACAGGGAAATCAGCCCCAGCATTTT CASSPGQGNQPQHF
TRBJ2-1 TRBV18 NA TRBD2 TGTGCCAGCTCACCACTCGGGACTAGCGGGAGGAGCTCCTACAATGAGCAGTTCTTC CASSPLGTSGRSSYNEQFF
TRBJ2-2 TRBV15 NA NA TGTGCCACCAGCAGAGCCCCCATTGGGGGCTCGAACACCGGGGAGCTGTTTTTT CATSRAPIGGSNTGELFF
TRBJ2-5 TRBV7-6 NA NA TGTGCCAGCAGCCCGTCTCGAGAGACCCAGTACTTC CASSPSRETQYF